The source of this T cell receptor beta chain is a study of cytomegalovirus exposure and HLA in healthy donors (dated by TCRdb to about 2017). General notes on the study: According to an earlier analysis of 587 of the donors, about 179 million T cells yielded some 110 million unique TCR beta sequences and about 300 Gb of sequence data. In a later genetic analysis, genome-wide SNP genotypes for about 55% of the roughly 700 donors were used, and that subset was treated as a discovery cohort. Class I and class II HLA loci were covered by the typing at four-digit resolution. Donor age, sex, ethnicity and CMV serostatus were collected together with the repertoire data. A few DR-DQ haplotypes were treated as single units for association and clustering because of strong linkage in the cohort. On average, roughly 240,000 unique TCR beta nucleotide sequences were sequenced per donor among a few hundred genotyped donors of the cohort, with roughly 20% of those sequences being non-productive. Among the roughly 430 genotyped donors, approximately 81% belonged to the genetic ancestry cluster associated with self-reported Caucasian donors. The later analysis used no new phenotypic data to find candidate immune exposures, relying instead on TCR beta sequences and their occurrence across donors. The study was designed to test whether signatures of past pathogen exposure could be identified by cataloging public T cell receptors. The study profiled the T cell repertoires of approximately 700 subjects by immunosequencing and related them to cytomegalovirus serostatus. To predict cytomegalovirus infection status, the study brought together high-throughput TCR immunosequencing, statistical association of individual TCRs with disease status, and machine learning. Along with the approximately 650-subject first cohort, a separate validation cohort of around 110 different subjects was used. Every discovery cohort repertoire had been produced on one sequencing platform. Roughly 320 gigabases of sequencing data and roughly 81 million unique TCR sequences made up an early release that covered several hundred HLA-typed donors. Typing coverage differed by locus: A, B, C, DRB1 and DQB1 were typed in roughly 620-630 donors, DQA1 in about 500, DPA1 in nearly 610, and DPB1 in roughly 470. To decide whether each TCR beta V gene segment behaved as functional or pseudogenic, an earlier analysis of approximately 600 of the donors relied on high-throughput TCR beta sequencing. To study patterns of TCR occurrence, a later analysis re-analyzed previously published TCR beta repertoires from 700 or so donors and added high-resolution HLA genotyping. General conclusions and limits of the study: HLA typing was unavailable for some donors at each locus, so association tests used only the typed subset. Some IMGT-functional V segments, including TRBV6-2 and TRBV6-3, could not be distinguished by the 87-base-pair reads and were therefore excluded. According to the authors, the approach could potentially be generalized to other disease states and immunological phenotypes. Because counts were too low, roughly 17 rarely observed V segments, including chromosome 9 orphons, were left out of the earlier analysis of approximately 500 of the donors. In an earlier analysis of 587 of the donors, most TCR beta V segments appeared in productive rearrangements about 87% or about 30% of the time, broadly matching IMGT annotations. A further reported finding was that TCR beta sequences accurately predicted the HLA-A and HLA-B alleles for most subjects in the first cohort. Across donors, most TCR sequences were observed very rarely, whereas some public TCRs were present in many individuals. In both the original and validation cohorts, the classifier was reported to diagnose cytomegalovirus status with high specificity and sensitivity. The presence/absence analyses assumed that sequencing depth was roughly uniform across donors, and that assumption may not be true. The sequencing pipeline was judged likely to have produced a cluster of highly shared sequence variants as a technical artifact. According to a later analysis, most CMV-associated TCR beta chains appeared to be HLA-restricted, and the HLA associations seemed to be driven largely by CMV exposure. Several of the top co-occurrence clusters appeared to be linked to parvovirus B19, influenza, CMV and Epstein-Barr virus, according to a later analysis. In a later analysis, HLA-associated TCR beta chains were found to be more clonally expanded and to have lower generation probabilities than equally common non-associated chains. Specific HLA alleles were associated with 15,000 to 20,000 TCR beta sequences at a false discovery rate of 0.05 in a later analysis. The study listed 150 to 200 TCR beta chains as associated with cytomegalovirus. When HLA alleles, especially DR and DQ, strongly co-occurred, attributing TCR associations to individual alleles was difficult. Correlated functional status among segregating V segments might be attributable to linkage disequilibrium, but an unknown experimental factor could not be ruled out. Immune exposure information for the cohort was limited to CMV serostatus. Three of the identified cytomegalovirus-associated TCR beta chains were confirmed in vitro to be specific for cytomegalovirus antigens. An association between a missense DCLRE1C variant and V-gene and J-gene trimming of TCR beta chains was found in a later genetic analysis and replicated in an independent cohort. According to a later analysis, TCR association rates differed among HLA loci, with DRB1 alleles showing the most associated TCRs and HLA-C alleles showing the fewest. Compared with the roughly 700-donor mean, donors in an Asian-associated ancestry cluster had fewer N-insertions in productive TCRs, according to a later genetic analysis. The cohort was sequenced for TCR beta chains only, and without alpha or paired-chain data the features that could be detected were limited.

Regarding this clone: The specificity of this receptor is unknown. Within one base of it there is no much larger clone, and no base qualities were kept.

Libraries were prepared through the immunoSEQ multiplex PCR assay. For the multiplex PCR, a mixture combining 60 forward primers for TCR Vbeta segments and 13 reverse primers for TCR Jbeta segments was used. Amplification of the CDR3 region of rearranged TCR beta genes was performed with a multiplex PCR assay on genomic DNA. The Illumina HiSeq System was used to sequence the amplified TCR beta libraries as 87-base-pair reads. The paper's data handling went like this. A later analysis counted 75 million to 100 million unique TCR beta chains across the 640 or so repertoires, and some 11 million of these chains were shared by at least two donors. A nearest-neighbor algorithm error-corrected the raw reads and collapsed the reads into unique sequences, merging closely related sequences to remove PCR and sequencing errors. CDR3 sequences were aligned to IMGT reference sequences to assign V, D and J gene segments. Each retained sequence needed at least a six-nucleotide match to both a V gene segment and a J gene segment. A rearrangement was called productive if the CDR3 had no stop codons and remained in frame with V and J, and every other rearrangement was called non-productive. Following IMGT convention, CDR3 was defined as the stretch from the second conserved V-encoded cysteine up to the conserved J-encoded phenylalanine. In an earlier analysis of roughly 580 of the donors, sequences lacking an unambiguous match to a single V gene segment were excluded. In an earlier analysis of 500 to 750 of the donors, V segments were called functional above 56.7% productive rearrangements and were called segregating when the between-donor standard deviation exceeded 5%. A statistical classification framework was developed to diagnose cytomegalovirus status using the catalog of TCR beta chain sequences. In a later analysis, V and J genes were assigned by comparing TCR nucleotide sequences against IMGT/GENE-DB human TR gene sequences. A later analysis assigned CDR3 sequences and most-parsimonious VDJ recombination scenarios with the TCRdist pipeline. In a later analysis, each TCR beta chain was defined by its CDR3 amino acid sequence together with its V-gene family, and reads lacking a unique V-gene family were excluded. To address suspected cross-contamination and a sequencing artifact, a later analysis removed a few hundred highly shared, low-generation-probability nucleotide sequences. In a later analysis, a clonal expansion index was calculated for each public chain from normalized within-repertoire ranks of inferred template counts. In a later analysis, generation probabilities were computed with a VDJ recombination model fitted to out-of-frame rearrangements, and the resulting probabilities were checked against IGoR. In a later analysis, TCR-TCR, TCR-HLA and TCR-CMV co-occurrence was scored with hypergeometric tests, and a repertoire-size bias correction was applied to TCR pairs. False discovery rates were estimated in a later analysis by permuting HLA or CMV assignments 20 times. In a later analysis, co-occurring TCRs were grouped with DBSCAN, and TCRdist sequence similarity was added when clustering was performed within HLA-allele-positive subsets. For co-occurrence clustering, repertoires with fewer than 30,000 or more than 120,000 public chains were excluded, along with a handful of repertoires with anomalous nucleotide sharing. TCRdb re-hosts the immuneACCESS table, in-frame sequences only. Its copies lack some clones; in the studies checked, an unresolved V gene accounts for under half of them, and the cause for the rest is not known. The V and J calls and clone size come from that table; D and trimming were worked out from the DNA. The sample yields roughly 100,000 clones; roughly 74% were counted once. About 16% of the sample comes from the top ten.

In total, more than 500 healthy bone marrow donors made up the cohort. All cohort members were sampled while nominally healthy, although unrecorded immune exposures were likely present. The donor tested CMV seropositive and was one of the 289 seropositive cohort members. A peripheral blood sample was provided by each donor, and peripheral blood mononuclear cells were used for TCR beta sequencing. Genomic DNA extraction from the blood cell samples was performed with the Qiagen DNeasy Blood Extraction Kit. CDR1 and CDR2 were assigned from the germline V gene as LGHNA and YNFKEQ. The CDR3 measures 13 amino acids from cysteine to phenylalanine. Of the read, only the CDR3 DNA is kept; its 39 bases are in frame from base 1. Relative to germline, V is missing 3 bases and J is missing 14 bases, with 10 bases of the junction outside any gene match.

This sequence uses TRBV4-2 and TRBJ2-1; TRBD2 fits 7 bases in the junction. The sample comprised PBMCs. The TCR sequence derives from a woman aged 18-29 years in good health and CMV-seropositive. The DNA is TGTGCCAGCAGCCAGATCGGAGGCGGGAGCAAGTTCTTC. Translated, this gives CASSQIGGGSKFF.